This T cell receptor beta chain originates from a study of control samples from healthy donors and cancer patients (TCRdb year 2020). About this clone: Its antigen is not yet known. No clone much larger than this one lies a single base away; base qualities are absent.

From V the trimming removes 5 bases and from J it removes 7 bases, while the gene matches leave 7 bases of the junction unaccounted for. The germline V gene (reference sequence) supplies CDR1 MNHEY and CDR2 SMNVEV. The CDR3 starts with the cysteine, ends with the phenylalanine, and has 15 residues. Here the CDR3 DNA is all that survives: 45 bases in frame from base 1. Libraries were constructed by the immunoSEQ multiplex PCR assay. Sourced from immuneACCESS, this table was stored by TCRdb with only in-frame sequences that have V and J called. A share of the clones is absent; for the studies checked, an unresolved V gene accounts for under half, and the remainder has no known explanation. The sample table records more than 150,000 clones; approximately 92% of these occur just once. The biggest ten clones account for more than 1.4% of the sample.

The TCR was taken from a man aged 18 to 35 in good health. The sample consisted of blood. The chain couples TRBV27 to TRBJ2-2, with 10 middle bases fitting TRBD1. At the DNA level, the sequence is TGTGCCAGCAGTCCGGGACAGGGGTTTGTCGGGGAGCTGTTTTTT. The translation is CASSPGQGFVGELFF.